A selection of T cell receptor beta chains follows, all from one sample in a study of control samples from healthy donors and cancer patients. The assay was immunoSEQ multiplex PCR, and TCRdb's table has in-frame clones only and misses some. The table has about 98,000 clones, over 60% seen once. Sequenced: blood. These TCRs come from a woman aged 25 to 39 in good health. CDR3s include the opening cysteine and the closing phenylalanine or tryptophan. A D gene is named only where the DNA matches it firmly. Rows may omit the clone size; those that give it use once, few, many or a size class.

. . TRBJ1-5 TRBV27 CASSSGQNSNQPQHF TGTGCCAGCAGTTCGGGACAAAATAGCAATCAGCCCCAGCATTTT
. few TRBJ1-2 TRBV6-2/TRBV6-3 CASSSYRETGSGYTF TGTGCCAGCAGTTCTTACAGGGAAACGGGCTCTGGCTACACCTTC
. . TRBJ1-6 TRBV19 CASHLGQGRYNSPLHF TGTGCCAGCCACCTGGGGCAGGGGCGGTATAATTCACCCCTCCACTTT
TRBD1 . TRBJ1-2 TRBV7-9 CASSPGQGRGYTF TGTGCCAGCAGCCCCGGACAGGGTCGTGGCTACACCTTC
. . TRBJ2-7 TRBV5-6 CASSYRKYLSSYEQYF TGTGCCAGCAGCTATAGGAAATACCTAAGCTCCTACGAGCAGTACTTC
. . TRBJ1-3 TRBV7-2 CASSLAPGLSGNTIYF TGTGCCAGCAGCTTAGCGCCCGGTCTCTCTGGAAACACCATATATTTT
. . TRBJ2-1 TRBV6-4 CASSDSVESEQFF TGTGCCAGCAGTGACTCGGTGGAATCCGAGCAGTTCTTC
TRBD1 . TRBJ1-4 TRBV29-1 CSAGQGMVNEKLFF TGCAGCGCCGGACAGGGGATGGTTAATGAAAAACTGTTTTTT
TRBD2 . TRBJ2-5 TRBV3-1/TRBV3-2 CASSPGLAGYTQYF TGTGCCAGCAGCCCGGGACTAGCGGGGTACACCCAGTACTTC
. few TRBJ2-6 TRBV6-2/TRBV6-3 CASTPRATGANVLTF TGTGCCAGCACCCCCAGGGCTACCGGGGCCAACGTCCTGACTTTC
TRBD1 . TRBJ1-1 TRBV19 CASSRDRGSREDTEAFF TGTGCCAGTAGCCGGGACAGGGGCTCGCGAGAAGACACTGAAGCTTTCTTT
. . TRBJ2-4 TRBV7-9 CASSLAGRGKNIQYF TGTGCCAGCAGCTTAGCCGGAAGGGGCAAAAACATTCAGTACTTC
. . TRBJ1-6 TRBV5-1 CASRPPTGRDDSPLHF TGCGCCAGCAGACCACCTACAGGGAGGGATGATTCACCCCTCCACTTT
TRBD2 once TRBJ2-7 TRBV3-1/TRBV3-2 CASSLSGRTYEQYF TGTGCCAGCAGCTTAAGCGGGAGAACCTACGAGCAGTACTTC
TRBD2 . TRBJ2-3 TRBV10-3 CAISAVGGRAGVTDTQYF TGTGCCATCAGCGCCGTGGGGGGTAGAGCGGGGGTCACAGATACGCAGTATTTT
TRBD1 . TRBJ1-1 TRBV6-5 CASSYSDRGAGEAFF TGTGCCAGCAGTTACTCGGACAGGGGGGCTGGTGAAGCTTTCTTT
TRBD1 . TRBJ2-2 TRBV27 CASTRQGVYGELFF TGTGCCAGCACAAGACAGGGGGTTTACGGGGAGCTGTTTTTT
. . TRBJ1-2 TRBV6-1 CASSERLNYGYTF TGTGCCAGCAGTGAACGGCTGAACTATGGCTACACCTTC
. . TRBJ2-7 TRBV29-1 CSVATFFGGGEQYF TGCAGCGTTGCTACTTTTTTCGGGGGCGGTGAGCAGTACTTC
. . TRBJ1-1 TRBV12-3/TRBV12-4 CASSTGAAAEAFF TGTGCCAGCAGTACCGGAGCAGCAGCTGAAGCTTTCTTT
. . TRBJ1-1 TRBV9 CASSVALNTEAFF TGTGCCAGCAGCGTAGCCCTGAACACTGAAGCTTTCTTT
. . TRBJ1-1 TRBV19 CASSIVSAGNTEAFF TGTGCCAGTAGTATAGTATCTGCAGGAAACACTGAAGCTTTCTTT
. . TRBJ1-4 TRBV28 CASSSNNEKLFF TGTGCCAGCAGCAGCAATAATGAAAAACTGTTTTTT
. many TRBJ1-4 TRBV2 CASSERTDNEKLFF TGTGCCAGCAGTGAAAGGACAGATAATGAAAAACTGTTTTTT
. . TRBJ1-3 TRBV3-1/TRBV3-2 CASSQGGGRGNTIYF TGTGCCAGCAGCCAAGGAGGGGGTCGTGGAAACACCATATATTTT
. . TRBJ2-3 TRBV7-2 CASSLRLASDTQYF TGTGCCAGCAGCCTGAGATTGGCCTCAGATACGCAGTATTTT
TRBD1 . TRBJ2-3 TRBV9 CASSVGQGIADTQYF TGTGCCAGCAGCGTAGGACAGGGGATAGCAGATACGCAGTATTTT
. . TRBJ2-5 TRBV7-6 CASSLAQGLYQETQYF TGTGCCAGCAGCTTAGCGCAGGGCTTGTACCAAGAGACCCAGTACTTC
. . TRBJ2-5 TRBV5-4 CASSWAAGQETQYF TGTGCCAGCAGCTGGGCCGCAGGCCAAGAGACCCAGTACTTC
. . TRBJ2-2 TRBV7-8 CASSLGDGELFF TGTGCCAGCAGCCTGGGGGACGGGGAGCTGTTTTTT
. . TRBJ2-7 TRBV11-2 CASSRRLSYEQYF TGTGCCAGCAGCCGCCGACTCTCCTACGAGCAGTACTTC
TRBD2 . TRBJ2-1 TRBV7-9 CASSLGLAGDSYNEQFF TGTGCCAGCAGCTTGGGACTAGCGGGGGATTCCTACAATGAGCAGTTCTTC
TRBD1 few TRBJ2-2 TRBV5-5 CASSSPGQGLSGELFF TGTGCCAGCAGCTCGCCGGGACAGGGGCTGTCAGGGGAGCTGTTTTTT
. . TRBJ1-1 TRBV6-1 CASSEVGGEAFF TGTGCCAGCAGTGAAGTAGGGGGGGAAGCTTTCTTT
. . TRBJ1-4 TRBV6-2/TRBV6-3 CASSYGPRGSEKLFF TGTGCCAGCAGTTATGGGCCCCGAGGGTCTGAAAAACTGTTTTTT
. . TRBJ2-7 TRBV9 CASSSLGDEQYF TGTGCCAGCAGCTCCCTAGGGGACGAGCAGTACTTC
. . TRBJ1-3 TRBV19 CASSIVQPTASGNTIYF TGTGCCAGTAGTATAGTTCAGCCGACCGCCTCTGGAAACACCATATATTTT
. . TRBJ2-2 TRBV30 CAWTRLLNTGELFF TGTGCCTGGACCCGACTCCTGAACACCGGGGAGCTGTTTTTT
. . TRBJ2-1 TRBV18 CASSPNQAGGSYNEQFF TGTGCCAGCTCACCGAACCAGGCAGGAGGGTCCTACAATGAGCAGTTCTTC
. . TRBJ1-4 TRBV2 CASRLARGELFF TGTGCCAGCCGCCTCGCCCGGGGGGAACTGTTTTTT
. . TRBJ1-1 TRBV6-5 CASSYSPLGRNTEAFF TGTGCCAGCAGTTACTCCCCCCTCGGGCGGAACACTGAAGCTTTCTTT
. once TRBJ2-5 TRBV6-2/TRBV6-3 CASSYGTSIETQYF TGTGCCAGCAGTTATGGGACGTCTATAGAGACCCAGTACTTC
TRBD2 . TRBJ2-3 TRBV19 CASTPGGTDTQYF TGTGCCAGTACCCCGGGGGGTACAGATACGCAGTATTTT
TRBD2 . TRBJ2-2 TRBV3-1/TRBV3-2 CASSPAGGDTGELFF TGTGCCAGCAGCCCCGCGGGGGGGGACACCGGGGAGCTGTTTTTT